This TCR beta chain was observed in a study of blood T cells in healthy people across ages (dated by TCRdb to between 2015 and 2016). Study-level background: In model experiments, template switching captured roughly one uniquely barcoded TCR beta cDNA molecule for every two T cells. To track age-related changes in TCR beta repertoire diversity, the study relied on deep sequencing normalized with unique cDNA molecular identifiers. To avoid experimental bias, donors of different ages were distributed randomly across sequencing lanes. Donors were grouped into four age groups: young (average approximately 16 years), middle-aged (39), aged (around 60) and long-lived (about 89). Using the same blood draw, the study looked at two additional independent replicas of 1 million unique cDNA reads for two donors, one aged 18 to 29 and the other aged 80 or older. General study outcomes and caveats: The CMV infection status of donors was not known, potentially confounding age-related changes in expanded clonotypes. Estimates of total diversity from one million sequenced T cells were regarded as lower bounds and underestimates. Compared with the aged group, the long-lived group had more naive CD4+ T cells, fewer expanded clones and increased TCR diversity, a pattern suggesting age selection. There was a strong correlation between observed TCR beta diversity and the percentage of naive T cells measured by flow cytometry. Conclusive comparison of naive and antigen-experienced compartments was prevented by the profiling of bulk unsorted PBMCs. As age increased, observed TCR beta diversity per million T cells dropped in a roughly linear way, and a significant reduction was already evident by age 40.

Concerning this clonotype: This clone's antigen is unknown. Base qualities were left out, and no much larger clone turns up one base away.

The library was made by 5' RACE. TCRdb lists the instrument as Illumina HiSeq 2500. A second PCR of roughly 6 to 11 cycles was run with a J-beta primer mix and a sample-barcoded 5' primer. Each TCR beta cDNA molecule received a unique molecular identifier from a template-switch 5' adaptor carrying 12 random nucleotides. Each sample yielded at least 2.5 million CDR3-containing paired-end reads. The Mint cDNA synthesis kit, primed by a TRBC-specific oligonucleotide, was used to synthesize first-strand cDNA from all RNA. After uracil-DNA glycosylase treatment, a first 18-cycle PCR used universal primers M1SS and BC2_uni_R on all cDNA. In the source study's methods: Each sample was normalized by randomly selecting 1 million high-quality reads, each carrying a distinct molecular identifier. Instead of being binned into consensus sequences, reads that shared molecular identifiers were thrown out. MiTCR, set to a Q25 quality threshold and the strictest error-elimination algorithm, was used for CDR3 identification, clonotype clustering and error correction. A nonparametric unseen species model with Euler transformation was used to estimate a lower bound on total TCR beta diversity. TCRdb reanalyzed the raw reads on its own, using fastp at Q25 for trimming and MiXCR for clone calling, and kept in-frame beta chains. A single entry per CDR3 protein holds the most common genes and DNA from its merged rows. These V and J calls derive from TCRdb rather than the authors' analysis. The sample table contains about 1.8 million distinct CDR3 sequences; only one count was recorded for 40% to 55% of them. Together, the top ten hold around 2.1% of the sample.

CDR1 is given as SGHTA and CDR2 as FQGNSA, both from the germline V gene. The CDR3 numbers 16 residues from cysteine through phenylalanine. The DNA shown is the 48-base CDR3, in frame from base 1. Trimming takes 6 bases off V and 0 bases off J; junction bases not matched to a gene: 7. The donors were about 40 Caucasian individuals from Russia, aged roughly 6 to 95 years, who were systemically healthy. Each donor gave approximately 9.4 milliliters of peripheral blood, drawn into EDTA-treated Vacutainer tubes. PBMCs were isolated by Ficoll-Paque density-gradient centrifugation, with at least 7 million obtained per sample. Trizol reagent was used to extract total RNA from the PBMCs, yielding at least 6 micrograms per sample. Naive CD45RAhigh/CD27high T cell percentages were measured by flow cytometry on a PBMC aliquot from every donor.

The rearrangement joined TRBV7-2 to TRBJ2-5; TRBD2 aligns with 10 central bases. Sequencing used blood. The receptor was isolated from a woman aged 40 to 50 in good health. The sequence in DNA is TGTGCCAGCAGGCCGCTAGCGGGGGCCTACCAAGAGACCCAGTACTTC. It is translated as CASRPLAGAYQETQYF.